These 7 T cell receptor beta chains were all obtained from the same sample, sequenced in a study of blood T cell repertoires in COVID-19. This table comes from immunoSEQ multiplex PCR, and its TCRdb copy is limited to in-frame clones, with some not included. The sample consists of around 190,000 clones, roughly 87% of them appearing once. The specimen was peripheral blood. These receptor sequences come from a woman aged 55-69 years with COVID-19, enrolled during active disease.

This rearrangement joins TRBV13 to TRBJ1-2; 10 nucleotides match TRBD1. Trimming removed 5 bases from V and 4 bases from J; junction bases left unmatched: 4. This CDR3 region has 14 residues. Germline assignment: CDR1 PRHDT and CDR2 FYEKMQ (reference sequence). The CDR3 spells CASSPGTGVYGYTF. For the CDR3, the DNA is TGTGCCAGCAGCCCCGGGACAGGGGTCTATGGCTACACCTTC.

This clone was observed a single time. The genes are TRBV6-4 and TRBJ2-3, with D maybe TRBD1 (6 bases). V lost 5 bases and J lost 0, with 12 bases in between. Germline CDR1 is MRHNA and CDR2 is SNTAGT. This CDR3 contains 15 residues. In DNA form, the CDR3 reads TGTGCCAGCAGTCGGACAGCTTTAAGCACAGATACGCAGTATTTT. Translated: CASSRTALSTDTQYF.

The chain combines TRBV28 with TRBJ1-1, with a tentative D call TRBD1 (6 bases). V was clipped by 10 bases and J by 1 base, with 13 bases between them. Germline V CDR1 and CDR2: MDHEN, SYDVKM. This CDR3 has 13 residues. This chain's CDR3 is CATQGRWNTEAFF. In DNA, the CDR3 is TGTGCCACACAGGGTCGGTGGAACACTGAAGCTTTCTTT.

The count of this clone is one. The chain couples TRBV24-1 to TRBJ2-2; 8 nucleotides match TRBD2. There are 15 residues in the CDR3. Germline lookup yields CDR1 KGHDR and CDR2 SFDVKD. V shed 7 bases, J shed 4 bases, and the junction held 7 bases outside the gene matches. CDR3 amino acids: CATSRGLGGTGELFF. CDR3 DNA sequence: TGTGCCACCAGCCGGGGACTAGGAGGCACCGGGGAGCTGTTTTTT.

CDR3 sequence: CASRLAQEETQYF. The CDR3 DNA sequence: TGTGCCAGCAGACTAGCACAGGAAGAGACCCAGTACTTC. This chain uses TRBV5-4 with TRBJ2-5; D may be TRBD2 (6 bases). The V end lost 5 bases, the J end lost 3 bases, and 11 bases lay between the germline ends. CDR3 length: 13 amino acids. CDR1 and CDR2 from the germline V gene are SGHNT and YYREEE (reference sequence).

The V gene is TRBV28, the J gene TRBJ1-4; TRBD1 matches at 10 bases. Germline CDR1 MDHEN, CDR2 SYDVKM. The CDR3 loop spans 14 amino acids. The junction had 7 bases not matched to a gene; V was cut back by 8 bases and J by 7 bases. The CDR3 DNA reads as TGTGCCAGCTCCGGGGGACAGGGGAGTGAAAAACTGTTTTTT. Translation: CASSGGQGSEKLFF.

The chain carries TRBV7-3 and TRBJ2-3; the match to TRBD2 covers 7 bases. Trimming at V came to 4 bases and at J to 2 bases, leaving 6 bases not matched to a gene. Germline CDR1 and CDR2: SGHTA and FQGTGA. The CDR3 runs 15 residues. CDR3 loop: CASSYSSGITDTQYF. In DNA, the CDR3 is TGTGCCAGCAGCTACTCTAGCGGTATCACAGATACGCAGTATTTT.